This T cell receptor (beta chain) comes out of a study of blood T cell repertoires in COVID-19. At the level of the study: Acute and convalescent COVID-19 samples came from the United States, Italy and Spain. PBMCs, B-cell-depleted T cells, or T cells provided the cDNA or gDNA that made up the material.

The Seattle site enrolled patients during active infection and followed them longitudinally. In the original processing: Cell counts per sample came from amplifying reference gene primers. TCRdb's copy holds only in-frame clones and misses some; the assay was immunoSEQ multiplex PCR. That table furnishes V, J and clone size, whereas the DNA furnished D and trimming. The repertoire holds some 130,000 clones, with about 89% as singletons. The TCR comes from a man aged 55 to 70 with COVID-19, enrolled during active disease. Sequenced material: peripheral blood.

CDR3 sequence reads: CASSLRGDYGYTF. CDR3 DNA sequence: TGTGCCAGCAGCTTAAGGGGAGACTATGGCTACACCTTC. The gene calls are TRBV7-3 and TRBJ1-2, with no clear D. V lost 1 base, J lost 3 bases, and 6 bases lay in between. From germline, CDR1 is SGHTA and CDR2 FQGTGA. The length of the CDR3 is 13 residues.